These 10 T cell receptor beta chains were all obtained from the same sample, sequenced in a study of radiotherapy plus CTLA-4 blockade in lung cancer. Measured with immunoSEQ multiplex PCR; TCRdb has only the in-frame clones, and not every one. The repertoire holds tens of thousands of clones, with 72% as singletons. This specimen was peripheral blood, taken from a patient treated with radiotherapy plus ipilimumab. The origin of the receptors is a human donor with non-small cell lung cancer whose response to radiotherapy plus ipilimumab could not be evaluated.

The rearrangement joins TRBV28 to TRBJ1-5; the D gene is possibly TRBD1 (5 bases). The CDR3 covers 14 residues. The germline CDR1 and CDR2 sequences are MDHEN and SYDVKM. The V end was cut by 7 bases, the J end by 4 bases, with 14 bases between. The CDR3 DNA follows: TGTGCCAGCACCCTGTGGGGCAGAAATCAGCCCCAGCATTTT. Translation: CASTLWGRNQPQHF.

V and J are TRBV5-6 and TRBJ1-1; D unresolved. This CDR3 region has 17 residues. Germline V gene sequence: CDR1 SGHDT, CDR2 YYEEEE. The V and J ends lost 3 bases and 0 bases respectively, with 18 bases between them. The CDR3 DNA is TGTGCCAGCAGCTGGAGGCTTACAGCCCCCATGAACACTGAAGCTTTCTTT. Residues: CASSWRLTAPMNTEAFF.

The rearrangement joins TRBV6-5 to TRBJ1-2; 7 positions agree with TRBD1. V shed 5 bases and J 4 bases; nucleotides not matched to a gene: 4. The germline V gene has CDR1 MNHEY and CDR2 SVGAGI. This CDR3 contains 13 residues. CDR3 sequence reads: CASSIDRAYGYTF. The CDR3 DNA reads TGTGCCAGCAGTATCGACAGGGCCTATGGCTACACCTTC.

This chain joins TRBV6-1 and TRBJ2-5; 7 nucleotides agree with TRBD2. The DNA end favors TRBJ2-7, so the J call may be wrong. This CDR3 region has 13 residues. Germline loops: CDR1 MNHNS, CDR2 SASEGT. CDR3: CASSVRGINEQYF. CDR3 DNA sequence: TGTGCCAGCAGTGTGCGGGGGATTAACGAGCAGTACTTC.

V usage is TRBV5-5 and J usage is TRBJ2-3, with D perhaps TRBD1 (5 bases). The CDR3 is 16 residues long. Between the trimmed V and J ends, which lost 0 bases and 3 bases, there was a span of 14 bases. Germline V lookup: CDR1 SGHKS, CDR2 YYEKEE (reference sequence). The CDR3 nucleotides are TGTGCCAGCAGCTTGGCCCAGGGTGGTTGGACAGATACGCAGTATTTT. It yields the protein CASSLAQGGWTDTQYF. The full variable domain, its missing parts supplied by reference TRBV5-5 and TRBJ2-3, is DAGVTQSPTHLIKTRGQQVTLRCSPISGHKSVSWYQQVLGQGPQFIFQYYEKEERGRGNFPDRFSARQFPNYSSELNVNALLLGDSALYLCASSLAQGGWTDTQYFGPGTRLTVL.

The CDR3 DNA reads TGTGCCAGCACCCCGGGACAGGCTAATGAAAAACTGTTTTTT. Its translation: CASTPGQANEKLFF. The chain joins TRBV6-5 to TRBJ1-4; TRBD1 aligns across 8 bases. This CDR3 comprises 14 residues. Germline-derived CDR1 and CDR2 are MNHEY and SVGAGI. The J segment lost 3 bases and the V segment lost 7 bases, leaving 4 bases of the junction unmatched.

This clone came up a few times. The chain is built from TRBV7-2 and TRBJ1-1; D is undetermined. Deletions cut 2 bases from V and 3 bases from J, with 7 bases between. CDR1 is SGHTA and CDR2 is FQGNSA in the germline V gene. This CDR3 spans 13 amino acids. The CDR3 bases are TGTGCCAGCAGCTTATACAAACACACTGAAGCTTTCTTT. Its translation: CASSLYKHTEAFF.

The chain has TRBV4-2 and TRBJ2-1; D might be TRBD2 (5 bases). V dropped 0 bases and J dropped 6 bases, with 21 bases sitting between them. Germline V gene lookup returns CDR1 LGHNA and CDR2 YNFKEQ. The CDR3 has 18 residues. The CDR3 region is CASSQEPLGGLAFNEQFF. The CDR3 DNA follows: TGTGCCAGCAGCCAAGAGCCGTTGGGCGGGTTAGCTTTCAATGAGCAGTTCTTC.

V is TRBV6-6 and J is TRBJ2-5, with 11 bases lining up with TRBD2. The DNA end is a closer match to TRBJ2-7, so the J assignment may be wrong. CDR1 is MNHNY and CDR2 is SVGAGI in the germline V gene (reference sequence). The CDR3 runs 16 residues. DNA for the CDR3: TGTGCCAGCAGTTACGCGGGACTAGCGGAGGCCTACGAGCAGTACTTC. Protein product: CASSYAGLAEAYEQYF.

The chain couples TRBV19 to TRBJ1-2; D not resolved. Looked up from germline, CDR1 is LNHDA and CDR2 is SQIVND (reference sequence). The germline V and J ends were trimmed by 5 bases and 8 bases, with 18 bases remaining between them. This CDR3 has 14 residues. The DNA of the CDR3 is TGTGCCAGTAGTCCCTCGGGAACCGGTACGGGCTACACCTTC. This codes for CASSPSGTGTGYTF.